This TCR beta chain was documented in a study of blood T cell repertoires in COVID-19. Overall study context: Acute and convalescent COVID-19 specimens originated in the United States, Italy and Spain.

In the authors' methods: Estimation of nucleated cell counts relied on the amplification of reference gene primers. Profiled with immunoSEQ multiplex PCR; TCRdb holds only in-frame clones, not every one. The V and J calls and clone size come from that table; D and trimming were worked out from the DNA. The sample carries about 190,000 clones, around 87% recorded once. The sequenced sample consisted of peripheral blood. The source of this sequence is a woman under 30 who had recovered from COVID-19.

CDR3 in DNA: TGTGCCAGCAGCTTAGTGGCTGGTCAAGCGGGGAGTCTAGATACGCAGTATTTT. Amino acids: CASSLVAGQAGSLDTQYF. This chain connects TRBV7-8 to TRBJ2-3, with 7 bases matching TRBD2. The CDR3 length is 18 residues. The J segment lost 5 bases and the V segment lost 1 base, leaving 15 bases of the junction unmatched. Germline loops: CDR1 SGHVS, CDR2 FQNEAQ.